These T cell receptor beta chains were read from a single sample in a study of T cells in Graves' hyperthyroidism and ophthalmopathy. MiXCR, applied by TCRdb to the multiplex PCR reads, yields one record per CDR3 protein. Of approximately 530,000 distinct CDR3 sequences in the sample, about 20% were seen once. The specimen was blood. These receptors were collected from a man between 35 and 55 years old with Graves' ophthalmopathy. Each CDR3 is given with its conserved first and last residue. The D gene is left open where the match is weak.

D	J	V	CDR3
.	TRBJ1-6	TRBV6-2/TRBV6-3	CASSYTGLDSPLHF
.	TRBJ1-6	TRBV12-3/TRBV12-4	CASSFGARQSSPLHF
.	TRBJ2-1	TRBV6-2/TRBV6-3	CASSGRLVSHNEQFF
.	TRBJ1-1	TRBV29-1	CSVGGGRGWGHMNTEAFF
.	TRBJ2-1	TRBV5-4	CASSTGHLSPNEQFF
TRBD2	TRBJ2-7	TRBV15	CATSRDRGAGGRGEQYF
.	TRBJ1-6	TRBV6-5	CASSYGGMRGAPLHF
TRBD1	TRBJ2-1	TRBV5-1	CASSFGDRDYNEQFF
.	TRBJ2-5	TRBV3-1	CASSQPTRWLSTQYF
TRBD2	TRBJ2-1	TRBV14	CASSQGLGLAEPYNEQFF
.	TRBJ2-3	TRBV2	CASSEVVVTAPQYF
TRBD2	TRBJ2-1	TRBV5-1	CASGTLAAHNEQFF
.	TRBJ2-3	TRBV20-1	CSARDATGWGRTDTQYF
.	TRBJ1-5	TRBV28	CASSLLGRAGSSNQPQHF
TRBD1	TRBJ1-1	TRBV7-8	CASSPRGRLDTEAFF
.	TRBJ2-5	TRBV3-1	CASSQPRASQETQYF
TRBD2	TRBJ2-7	TRBV2	CASSEPSGAGEQYF
TRBD2	TRBJ2-5	TRBV9	CASSASGTAQETQYF
.	TRBJ2-7	TRBV27	CASSSAGGEQYF
TRBD1	TRBJ2-7	TRBV25-1	CASSGQGAREQYF
TRBD2	TRBJ2-3	TRBV7-2	CASSLGVPGLAGVDTQYF
.	TRBJ2-1	TRBV30	CACSPPYNEQFF
.	TRBJ2-7	TRBV6-2/TRBV6-3	CASSYSLREFSYEQYF
.	TRBJ1-2	TRBV7-2	CASSLDQNGYTF
TRBD2	TRBJ2-3	TRBV11-1	CASSLASGLATDTQYF
.	TRBJ2-5	TRBV6-1	CASSEPVETQYF
TRBD2	TRBJ2-3	TRBV5-4	CASSLWTSGTDTQYF
.	TRBJ2-7	TRBV7-9	CASSLWGLGNEQYF